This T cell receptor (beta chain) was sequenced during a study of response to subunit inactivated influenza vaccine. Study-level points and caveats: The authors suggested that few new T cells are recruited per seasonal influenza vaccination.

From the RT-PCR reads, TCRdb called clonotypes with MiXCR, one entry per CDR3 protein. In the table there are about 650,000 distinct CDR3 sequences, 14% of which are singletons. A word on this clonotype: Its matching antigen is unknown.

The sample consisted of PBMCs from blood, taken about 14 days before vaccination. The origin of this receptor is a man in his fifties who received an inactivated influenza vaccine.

The CDR3 coding sequence is TGTGCCAGCAGCTTTTGGCGGGGGGGCCGGACCGGGGAGCTGTTTTTT. This translates into CASSFWRGGRTGELFF. The chain joins TRBV7-9 to TRBJ2-2, with 9 bases identical to TRBD2. Per germline, CDR1 SEHNR and CDR2 FQNEAQ (reference sequence). CDR3 size: 16 residues. The trim removed 3 bases at V and 5 bases at J, leaving 7 bases unmatched.